The 20 T cell receptor beta chains listed next were all sequenced from one sample in a study of cytomegalovirus exposure and HLA in healthy donors. The PCR made use of 60 Vbeta and 13 Jbeta primers. The table came from immunoSEQ multiplex PCR; TCRdb's copy has only in-frame clones and leaves some out. The top ten hold approximately 0.6% of the sample, which has about 200,000 clones, 76% seen once. The material sequenced was PBMCs. The receptors originated from a man younger than 35 in good health and CMV-seronegative.

This clone has more than one count but fewer than ten. A read error may account for a junction end that differs from germline. V gene TRBV7-9 combines with J gene TRBJ1-4; no firm D call. The CDR3 is 15 amino acids. Germline V gene lookup returns CDR1 SEHNR and CDR2 FQNEAQ (reference sequence). CDR3 coding DNA: TGTTCCAGCAGCTCACCGGGATCAACTAATGAAAAACTGTTTTTT. Amino acids: CSSSSPGSTNEKLFF.

There are a few counts of this clone. The rearrangement links TRBV7-9 to TRBJ1-2; D is ambiguous. Germline V lookup: CDR1 SEHNR, CDR2 FQNEAQ (reference sequence). This CDR3 has 12 amino acids. V gave up 5 bases and J gave up 8 bases, with 12 bases separating them. The CDR3 loop is CASSNRGTGYTF. The CDR3 DNA is TGTGCCAGCAGCAACCGGGGTACCGGCTACACCTTC.

The chain employs TRBV4-1 and TRBJ2-7; 9 bases match TRBD1. V dropped 4 bases and J dropped 5; count of bases not matched to a gene: 6. Germline V lookup: CDR1 MGHRA, CDR2 YSYEKL. The CDR3 extends over 14 amino acids. CDR3 loop: CASSRPGQGDEQYF. The CDR3 DNA follows: TGCGCCAGCAGCCGACCGGGACAGGGTGACGAGCAGTACTTC.

The rearrangement uses TRBV10-1 and TRBJ2-2; D is perhaps TRBD1 (7 bases). The CDR3 has 14 residues. Germline CDR1 WNHNN, CDR2 SYGVQD (reference sequence). Trimming took 2 bases from V and 7 from J, leaving 11 bases between them. DNA of the CDR3: TGCGCCAGCAGTGAGCGACAGGGAGGCGGGGAGCTGTTTTTT. Translation: CASSERQGGGELFF.

V gene TRBV11-3 combines with J gene TRBJ2-3; D possibly corresponds to TRBD2 (6 bases). CDR3 length: 13 amino acids. The V gene's germline CDR1 is SGHNT and CDR2 YENEEA. The V and J ends lost 6 bases and 5 bases respectively, with 12 bases between them. CDR3 protein: CASSNGRQDTQYF. CDR3 nucleotide sequence: TGTGCCAGCAGTAACGGGAGACAAGATACGCAGTATTTT. Based on the CDR3 plus reference TRBV11-3 and TRBJ2-3, the full variable domain is EAGVVQSPRYKIIEKKQPVAFWCNPISGHNTLYWYLQNLGQGPELLIRYENEEAVDDSQLPKDRFSAERLKGVDSTLKIQPAELGDSAVYLCASSNGRQDTQYFGPGTRLTVL.

This clone was seen a handful of times. This chain uses TRBV4-1 with TRBJ2-1, with 10 bases fitting TRBD1. The CDR3 spans 15 residues. The V gene end was trimmed by 1 base and the J gene end by 3 bases; junction bases not matched to a gene: 0. Germline CDR1 and CDR2: MGHRA and YSYEKL. The CDR3 bases are TGCGCCAGCAGCCAAGGGACAGGGGGCTACAATGAGCAGTTCTTC. This encodes CASSQGTGGYNEQFF.

The chain is built from TRBV9 and TRBJ2-6, with 8 bases identical to TRBD2. Germline trimming cut 4 bases from V and 0 bases from J; bases unmatched to any gene: 9. The CDR3 has 18 amino acids. Germline values: CDR1 SGDLS, CDR2 YYNGEE. CDR3 region: CASSPRFGRASGANVLTF. The CDR3 DNA follows: TGTGCCAGCAGCCCAAGATTCGGGAGGGCCTCTGGGGCCAACGTCCTGACTTTC. Complete variable domain (other parts from reference TRBV9 and TRBJ2-6): DSGVTQTPKHLITATGQRVTLRCSPRSGDLSVYWYQQSLDQGLQFLIQYYNGEERAKGNILERFSAQQFPDLHSELNLSSLELGDSALYFCASSPRFGRASGANVLTFGAGSRLTVL.

The V gene is TRBV6-5, the J gene TRBJ1-3; unclear D gene. The germline V gene encodes CDR1 MNHEY and CDR2 SVGAGI. Trimming removed 0 bases at V and 4 bases at J, with 10 bases between. The CDR3 contains 15 residues. CDR3 amino acids: CASSYSGSGGNTIYF. The CDR3 DNA follows: TGTGCCAGCAGTTACTCCGGCAGCGGGGGAAACACCATATATTTT.

The V call is TRBV7-3, the J call TRBJ2-6; 8 bases align to TRBD1. The CDR3 totals 17 residues. The J segment lost 0 bases and the V segment lost 3 bases, leaving 4 bases of the junction unmatched. Germline V gene lookup returns CDR1 SGHTA and CDR2 FQGTGA. The CDR3 sequence: CASSLGTGVSGANVLTF. The DNA of the CDR3 is TGTGCCAGCAGCTTGGGGACAGGCGTCTCTGGGGCCAACGTCCTGACTTTC.

The chain employs TRBV5-4 and TRBJ2-7, with TRBD2 matching 8 bases. The V gene end was trimmed by 0 bases and the J gene end by 4 bases; junction bases not matched to a gene: 6. CDR1 and CDR2 from the germline V gene are SGHNT and YYREEE (reference sequence). The CDR3 consists of 15 residues. CDR3 amino acids: CASSLGREVGYEQYF. DNA for the CDR3: TGTGCCAGCAGCTTGGGGCGGGAGGTAGGGTACGAGCAGTACTTC.

The chain has TRBV4-1 and TRBJ2-1; no definite D call. Germline V gives CDR1 MGHRA, CDR2 YSYEKL. The germline V and J ends were trimmed by 4 bases and 2 bases, with 15 bases remaining between them. CDR3 length: 16 residues. Here the CDR3 DNA reads TGCGCCAGCAGCCTTCTCCGGCTAGTAGCCTACAATGAGCAGTTCTTC. Translation: CASSLLRLVAYNEQFF.

This clone was seen only a few times. The chain is built from TRBV6-1 and TRBJ1-2; 7 positions agree with TRBD1. J was trimmed by 6 bases and V by 5 bases; bases with no gene match: 9. There are 14 residues in the CDR3. Germline CDR1 reads MNHNS; CDR2 reads SASEGT. This CDR3 is CASSPDRGGNGYTF. CDR3 nucleotide sequence: TGTGCCAGCAGTCCCGACCGAGGGGGCAATGGCTACACCTTC.

The chain links TRBV6-6 to TRBJ1-4, with 7 bases lining up with TRBD1. V was pared by 5 bases and J by 5 bases, with 2 bases of the junction left unmatched. The germline V gene has CDR1 MNHNY and CDR2 SVGAGI (reference sequence). This CDR3 is built from 13 residues. CDR3: CASSVQGNEKLFF. In nucleotides, the CDR3 is TGTGCCAGCAGTGTACAGGGGAATGAAAAACTGTTTTTT.

This chain uses TRBV11-3 with TRBJ2-2; D ambiguous. Germline V gene data show CDR1 as SGHNT and CDR2 as YENEEA. CDR3 size: 13 residues. V lost 2 bases to trimming and J lost 5 bases, with 6 bases between them. The CDR3 sequence is CASSLSRTGELFF. In DNA form, the CDR3 reads TGTGCCAGCAGCTTATCCAGGACCGGGGAGCTGTTTTTT.

A note on this clone: This same CDR3 is encoded by further DNA sequences in the sample. The CDR3 nucleotides are TGTGCCAGCAGTTACGACAGCGCTAACTATGGCTACACCTTC. Protein sequence: CASSYDSANYGYTF. This chain joins TRBV6-5 and TRBJ1-2; tentative D call: TRBD1 (5 bases). This CDR3 comprises 14 residues. Per germline, CDR1 MNHEY and CDR2 SVGAGI. Deletions cut 2 bases from V and 0 bases from J, with 7 bases between.

The rearrangement joins TRBV5-4 to TRBJ1-2; no clear D. Germline V gives CDR1 SGHNT, CDR2 YYREEE (reference sequence). The ends were cut back, 2 bases at V and 2 bases at J, with 7 bases in the middle. The CDR3 extends over 13 amino acids. Here the CDR3 reads CASSFVRNYGYTF. The CDR3 nucleotides read TGTGCCAGCAGCTTTGTCAGAAACTATGGCTACACCTTC.

The CDR3 DNA follows: TGTGCCAGCAGCACGGACAGGGGGGTTTCCTACGAGCAGTACTTC. Its protein is CASSTDRGVSYEQYF. V gene TRBV27 combines with J gene TRBJ2-5; the match to TRBD1 covers 10 bases. The DNA end favors TRBJ2-7, so the J call may be wrong. Germline assignment: CDR1 MNHEY and CDR2 SMNVEV (reference sequence). The CDR3 extends over 15 amino acids.

CDR3 protein: CASSQVGTDPQYF. The CDR3 DNA reads TGTGCCAGCAGCCAAGTCGGGACAGACCCACAGTACTTC. The chain combines TRBV14 with TRBJ2-7, with TRBD1 identical over 7 bases. Looked up from germline, CDR1 is SGHDN and CDR2 is FVKESK. The V and J ends lost 1 base and 10 bases, in that order; junction bases with no gene match: 7. There are 13 residues in the CDR3.

V and J are TRBV9 and TRBJ2-2, with 8 positions matching TRBD1. In germline, CDR1 is SGDLS, CDR2 YYNGEE. There are 16 residues in the CDR3. The trim removed 0 bases at V and 3 bases at J, leaving 4 bases unmatched. Here the CDR3 DNA reads TGTGCCAGCAGCGTAGGGTCAGGGGGCGACACCGGGGAGCTGTTTTTT. This sequence encodes CASSVGSGGDTGELFF.

The chain couples TRBV18 to TRBJ2-5; 10 bases fit TRBD2. Germline V CDR1 and CDR2: KGHSH, LQKENI. The CDR3 spans 16 residues. V gave up 2 bases and J gave up 4 bases; unmatched junction bases: 7. The chain's CDR3 is CASSPFLAGVGETQYF. In DNA, the CDR3 is TGTGCCAGCTCACCATTTCTAGCGGGAGTAGGAGAGACCCAGTACTTC.